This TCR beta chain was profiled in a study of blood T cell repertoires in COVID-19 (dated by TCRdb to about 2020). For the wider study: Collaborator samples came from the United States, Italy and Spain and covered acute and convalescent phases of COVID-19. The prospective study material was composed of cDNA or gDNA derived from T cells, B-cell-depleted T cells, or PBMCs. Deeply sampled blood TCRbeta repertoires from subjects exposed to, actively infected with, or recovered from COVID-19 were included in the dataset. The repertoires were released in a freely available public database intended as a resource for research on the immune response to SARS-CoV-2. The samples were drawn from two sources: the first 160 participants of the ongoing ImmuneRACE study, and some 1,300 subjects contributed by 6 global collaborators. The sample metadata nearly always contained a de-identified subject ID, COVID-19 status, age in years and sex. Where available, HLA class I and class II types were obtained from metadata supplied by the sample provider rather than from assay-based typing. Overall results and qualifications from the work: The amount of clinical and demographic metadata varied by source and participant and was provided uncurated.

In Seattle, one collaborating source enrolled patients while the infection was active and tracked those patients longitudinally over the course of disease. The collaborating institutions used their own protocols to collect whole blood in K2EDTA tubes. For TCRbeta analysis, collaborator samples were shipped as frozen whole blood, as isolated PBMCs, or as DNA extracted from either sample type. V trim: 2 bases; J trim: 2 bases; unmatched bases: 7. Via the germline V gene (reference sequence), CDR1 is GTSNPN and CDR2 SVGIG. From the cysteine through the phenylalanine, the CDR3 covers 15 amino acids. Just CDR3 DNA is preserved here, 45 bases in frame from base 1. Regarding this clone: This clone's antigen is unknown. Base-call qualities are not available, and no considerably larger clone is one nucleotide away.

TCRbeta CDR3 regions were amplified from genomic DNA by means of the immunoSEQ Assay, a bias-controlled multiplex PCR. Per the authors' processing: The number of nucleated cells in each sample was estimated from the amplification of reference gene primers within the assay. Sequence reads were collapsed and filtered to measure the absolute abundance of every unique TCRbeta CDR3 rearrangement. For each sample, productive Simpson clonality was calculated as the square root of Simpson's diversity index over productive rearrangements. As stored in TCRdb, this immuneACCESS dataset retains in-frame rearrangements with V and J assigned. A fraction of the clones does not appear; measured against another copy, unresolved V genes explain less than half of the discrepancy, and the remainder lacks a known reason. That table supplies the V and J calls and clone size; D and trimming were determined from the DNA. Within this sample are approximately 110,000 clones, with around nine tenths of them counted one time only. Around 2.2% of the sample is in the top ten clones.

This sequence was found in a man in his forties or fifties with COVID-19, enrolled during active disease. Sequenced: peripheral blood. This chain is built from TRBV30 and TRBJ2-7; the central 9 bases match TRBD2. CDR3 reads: CAWSQPTSGTYEQYF. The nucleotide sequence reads TGTGCCTGGAGTCAACCGACTAGCGGAACCTACGAGCAGTACTTC.